These 22 T cell receptor beta chains originate from one sample sequenced in a study of blood T cell repertoires in COVID-19. Sequencing was performed with immunoSEQ multiplex PCR; in TCRdb, only in-frame clones are kept and a portion is missing. The table lists more than 120,000 clones, roughly 84% of them singletons, with 4.8% in the top ten. What was sequenced was peripheral blood. All receptors derive from a human donor in a cohort sampled during active COVID-19.

This chain joins TRBV9 and TRBJ2-7; D is possibly TRBD1 (5 bases). CDR3 size: 13 residues. From germline, CDR1 is SGDLS and CDR2 YYNGEE. The V end lost 4 bases, the J end lost 4 bases, and 12 bases lay between the germline ends. The CDR3, as DNA: TGTGCCAGCAGCCCCCAGGGCCTATACGAGCAGTACTTC. It specifies CASSPQGLYEQYF.

This chain links TRBV5-1 with TRBJ1-2; 10 positions agree with TRBD1. The germline V gene encodes CDR1 SGHRS and CDR2 YFSETQ. This CDR3 has 15 amino acids. V dropped 4 bases and J dropped 4; count of bases not matched to a gene: 7. CDR3 in DNA: TGCGCCAGCAGCCCCGGGACAGGGGAACTCTATGGCTACACCTTC. This translates into CASSPGTGELYGYTF.

The chain has TRBV15 and TRBJ1-5; the D is unclear. CDR1 and CDR2 from the germline V gene are LNHNV and YYDKDF (reference sequence). V was pared by 0 bases and J by 6 bases, with 3 bases between. The CDR3 spans 12 residues. The CDR3 reads CATSRDSQPQHF. CDR3 in DNA: TGTGCCACCAGCAGAGATAGTCAGCCCCAGCATTTT. The full variable domain, in which reference TRBV15 and TRBJ1-5 provide the parts outside the CDR3, is DAMVIQNPRYQVTQFGKPVTLSCSQTLNHNVMYWYQQKSSQAPKLLFHYYDKDFNNEADTPDNFQSRRPNTSFCFLDIRSPGLGDTAMYLCATSRDSQPQHFGDGTRLSIL.

The rearrangement joins TRBV19 to TRBJ2-3; 9 bases line up with TRBD2. Germline V gene sequence: CDR1 LNHDA, CDR2 SQIVND (reference sequence). J was trimmed by 6 bases and V by 3 bases; bases with no gene match: 10. The CDR3 is 16 residues long. The DNA of the CDR3 is TGTGCCAGTAGTATCTCCGGGCTAGCGGGGTCCGATACGCAGTATTTT. It codes for CASSISGLAGSDTQYF.

The chain has TRBV19 and TRBJ2-2, with 10 bases identical to TRBD1. The CDR3 loop spans 18 amino acids. V lost 2 bases and J lost 5; bases outside the gene matches: 11. Germline V lookup: CDR1 LNHDA, CDR2 SQIVND (reference sequence). CDR3 DNA sequence: TGTGCCAGTAGTATACTTCGGGGGACAGGGGTGGTAACCGGGGAGCTGTTTTTT. Translating it yields CASSILRGTGVVTGELFF.

This clone occurred once. The rearrangement links TRBV10-2 to TRBJ2-2, with 8 bases matching TRBD1. The CDR3 has 14 amino acids. The germline V gene has CDR1 WSHSY and CDR2 SAAADI. V lost 3 bases, J lost 6 bases, and 3 bases stayed unmatched. This chain's CDR3 is CASSDRGLPGELFF. CDR3 DNA: TGCGCCAGCAGTGACAGGGGGCTGCCCGGGGAGCTGTTTTTT.

This chain uses TRBV5-1 with TRBJ1-1, with D uncertain. CDR1 SGHRS and CDR2 YFSETQ come from the germline V gene. The CDR3 consists of 18 residues. Trimming removed 3 bases from V and 0 bases from J, with 21 bases in between. CDR3 sequence: CASSYTASQGGLNTEAFF. In DNA, the CDR3 is TGCGCCAGCAGCTACACCGCTTCACAAGGCGGGTTGAACACTGAAGCTTTCTTT.

V gene TRBV30 combines with J gene TRBJ2-1; D call uncertain. Germline loops: CDR1 GTSNPN, CDR2 SVGIG (reference sequence). V was trimmed by 0 bases and J by 9 bases, leaving 12 bases between them. The length of the CDR3 is 13 residues. The CDR3 region is CAWSVDWALEQFF. The CDR3 nucleotides read TGTGCCTGGAGTGTAGATTGGGCCCTTGAGCAGTTCTTC.

This chain links TRBV6-5 with TRBJ1-5; D might be TRBD1 (6 bases). The CDR3 runs to 15 residues. The V end was cut by 4 bases, the J end by 0 bases, with 10 bases between. The V gene's germline CDR1 is MNHEY and CDR2 SVGAGI. The CDR3 here is CASSWAGDSNQPQHF. The CDR3 bases are TGTGCCAGCAGTTGGGCAGGGGATAGCAATCAGCCCCAGCATTTT.

The chain is built from TRBV19 and TRBJ2-1; 10 nucleotides agree with TRBD2. V was pared by 3 bases and J by 9 bases, with 8 bases of the junction left unmatched. Germline V lookup: CDR1 LNHDA, CDR2 SQIVND (reference sequence). This CDR3 contains 15 residues. The CDR3: CASSISSGGVGEQFF. For the CDR3, the DNA is TGTGCCAGTAGTATCTCTAGCGGGGGAGTAGGTGAGCAGTTCTTC.

The chain joins TRBV2 to TRBJ2-3, with 8 nucleotides matching TRBD1. After removal of 5 bases from V and 4 bases from J, the junction contained 11 bases not matched to a gene. CDR3 length: 16 amino acids. Germline CDR1 reads SNHLY; CDR2 reads FYNNEI. The CDR3 DNA reads TGTGCCAGCAGTCCCACGGACCGGACAGGGCCAGATACGCAGTATTTT. Amino acids: CASSPTDRTGPDTQYF.

The chain recombines TRBV30 with TRBJ2-1; 11 positions agree with TRBD2. Per germline, CDR1 GTSNPN and CDR2 SVGIG (reference sequence). V lost 0 bases to trimming and J lost 6 bases; unmatched junction nucleotides: 1. The CDR3 covers 14 residues. CDR3 residues: CAWSVLAGVNEQFF. The CDR3 region has the DNA TGTGCCTGGAGTGTACTAGCGGGAGTCAATGAGCAGTTCTTC.

This chain uses TRBV19 with TRBJ2-5; 7 bases align to TRBD2. CDR1 LNHDA and CDR2 SQIVND come from the germline V gene (reference sequence). V dropped 5 bases and J dropped 4; count of bases not matched to a gene: 7. This CDR3 has 14 residues. The CDR3 coding sequence is TGTGCCAGTAGTCCCCGGACGGGGGGAGAGACCCAGTACTTC. Its translation: CASSPRTGGETQYF.

V gene TRBV9 combines with J gene TRBJ2-2; maybe TRBD1 (6 bases). Per germline, CDR1 SGDLS and CDR2 YYNGEE. CDR3 length: 14 amino acids. With 4 bases removed from V and 4 bases from J, the gap between germline ends came to 11 bases. CDR3 sequence reads: CASSTGQITGELFF. The CDR3 nucleotides read TGTGCCAGCAGCACCGGACAGATCACCGGGGAGCTGTTTTTT. Full variable domain (outside the CDR3, taken from reference TRBV9 and TRBJ2-2): DSGVTQTPKHLITATGQRVTLRCSPRSGDLSVYWYQQSLDQGLQFLIQYYNGEERAKGNILERFSAQQFPDLHSELNLSSLELGDSALYFCASSTGQITGELFFGEGSRLTVL.

The chain has TRBV4-1 and TRBJ1-2; no reliable D call. This CDR3 spans 11 amino acids. Per the germline V gene, CDR1 is MGHRA and CDR2 is YSYEKL. The V gene lost 3 bases and the J gene lost 4 bases, with 3 bases spanning the gap. The CDR3 spells CASSQSYGYTF. The CDR3 DNA follows: TGCGCCAGCAGCCAGAGCTATGGCTACACCTTC.

CDR3 in DNA: TGCAGCGTCAAAGGACTACTCAATGAGCAGTTCTTC. It codes for CSVKGLLNEQFF. This chain connects TRBV29-1 to TRBJ2-1, with D maybe TRBD2 (6 bases). Germline CDR1 and CDR2: SQVTM and ANQGSEA. The V end was cut by 6 bases, the J end by 6 bases, with 12 bases between. The CDR3 spans 12 residues.

The rearrangement links TRBV6-5 to TRBJ1-2; the D is unclear. This CDR3 is 14 amino acids long. V was shortened by 7 bases and J by 2 bases, with 14 bases between the two germline ends. Germline-derived CDR1 and CDR2 are MNHEY and SVGAGI. The CDR3 region is CASTPRERNYGYTF. The CDR3 DNA reads as TGTGCCAGCACCCCGAGGGAGCGAAACTATGGCTACACCTTC.

The V and J genes are TRBV28 and TRBJ2-7; 7 bases are a match to TRBD2. CDR3 length: 15 amino acids. V dropped 1 base and J dropped 4; count of bases not matched to a gene: 7. Germline assignment: CDR1 MDHEN and CDR2 SYDVKM. CDR3 protein: CASSLSGLGAYEQYF. DNA of the CDR3: TGTGCCAGCAGTTTATCCGGACTAGGTGCTTACGAGCAGTACTTC. Full variable domain (remainder filled in from reference TRBV28 and TRBJ2-7): DVKVTQSSRYLVKRTGEKVFLECVQDMDHENMFWYRQDPGLGLRLIYFSYDVKMKEKGDIPEGYSVSREKKERFSLILESASTNQTSMYLCASSLSGLGAYEQYFGPGTRLTVT.

The rearrangement uses TRBV10-2 and TRBJ2-7, with 9 bases identical to TRBD2. This CDR3 comprises 14 residues. CDR1 WSHSY and CDR2 SAAADI come from the germline V gene. V gave up 6 bases and J gave up 7 bases; unmatched junction bases: 10. The DNA for the CDR3 is TGCGCCAGCAGAGCCGGGACTAGCCCCTTTGAGCAGTACGTC. Its translation: CASRAGTSPFEQYV.

This clone has ten or more counts. V usage is TRBV19 and J usage is TRBJ2-4; D may be TRBD2 (5 bases). Germline CDR1 and CDR2: LNHDA and SQIVND (reference sequence). The CDR3 is 13 amino acids. V was pared by 3 bases and J by 9 bases, with 12 bases between. The CDR3 loop is CASSISLEGIQYF. CDR3 in DNA: TGTGCCAGTAGTATCTCGCTAGAGGGCATTCAGTACTTC.

The chain joins TRBV11-2 to TRBJ2-7; 9 bases line up with TRBD2. CDR1 is SGHAT and CDR2 is FQNNGV in the germline V gene. The CDR3 has 14 amino acids. Trimming at V came to 7 bases and at J to 3 bases, leaving 7 bases not matched to a gene. The CDR3 reads CASTPRREGYEQYV. The CDR3 coding sequence is TGTGCCAGCACCCCGCGGCGGGAGGGCTACGAGCAGTACGTC.

V usage is TRBV5-5 and J usage is TRBJ1-1; a possible D gene is TRBD1 (5 bases). Per germline, CDR1 SGHKS and CDR2 YYEKEE (reference sequence). Trimming removed 4 bases from V and 4 bases from J, with 11 bases in between. CDR3 length equals 13 residues. Here the CDR3 reads CASSRGGPTEAFF. CDR3 DNA: TGTGCCAGCAGCCGCGGGGGACCCACTGAAGCTTTCTTT.